These 18 T cell receptor beta chains originate from one sample sequenced in a study of shared clonotypes between healthy human individuals. Sequencing was performed with immunoSEQ multiplex PCR; in TCRdb, only in-frame clones are kept and a portion is missing. The sample carries under 600,000 clones, roughly 85% recorded once. The sequenced sample consisted of PBMCs. The receptors come from a woman aged 35 to 49 in good health. Some clones in this sample may be carry-over from other donors' samples.

The V gene is TRBV27, the J gene TRBJ1-1; 9 bases fit TRBD1. CDR3 length equals 14 residues. Trimming took 5 bases from V and 4 from J; bases not matched to a gene: 5. Germline values: CDR1 MNHEY, CDR2 SMNVEV (reference sequence). This CDR3 is CASSRDRDGTEAFF. The CDR3 DNA sequence: TGTGCCAGCAGTAGGGACAGGGACGGCACTGAAGCTTTCTTT.

The chain has TRBV29-1 and TRBJ2-1; the match to TRBD2 covers 9 bases. Germline trimming cut 4 bases from V and 6 bases from J; bases unmatched to any gene: 4. CDR1 is SQVTM, CDR2 ANQGSEA, per germline. The CDR3 is 13 amino acids. The CDR3 DNA reads TGCAGCGTTGTAGCGGGAGCCCTCAATGAGCAGTTCTTC. Protein: CSVVAGALNEQFF.

This chain joins TRBV9 and TRBJ2-7; D might be TRBD1 (5 bases). V dropped 3 bases and J dropped 6 bases, with 13 bases sitting between them. There are 13 residues in the CDR3. CDR1 and CDR2 from the germline V gene are SGDLS and YYNGEE. CDR3 protein: CASSATGASEQYF. The CDR3 coding sequence is TGTGCCAGCAGCGCCACAGGTGCCTCCGAGCAGTACTTC.

This clone was detected many times. The chain joins TRBV5-4 to TRBJ2-1, with D perhaps assigned TRBD1 or TRBD2 (5 bases each). The CDR3 covers 13 residues. Trimming cost V 4 bases and J 7 bases, with 12 bases left between them. CDR1 and CDR2 (germline): SGHNT, YYREEE (reference sequence). For the CDR3, the DNA is TGTGCCAGCAGCCCAGGGAGTCTGAATGAGCAGTTCTTC. Amino acids: CASSPGSLNEQFF.

Only a few counts were recorded for this clone. The chain combines TRBV11-2 with TRBJ2-1; the D is unclear. This CDR3 has 13 residues. Per germline, CDR1 SGHAT and CDR2 FQNNGV. The germline V and J ends were trimmed by 0 bases and 6 bases, with 6 bases remaining between them. This CDR3 is CASSLDRFNEQFF. CDR3 in DNA: TGTGCCAGCAGCTTAGATCGGTTCAATGAGCAGTTCTTC.

This clone was seen ten or more times. The V call is TRBV10-3, the J call TRBJ1-2; 7 bases match TRBD1. V lost 4 bases and J lost 4; bases outside the gene matches: 6. The CDR3 is 14 residues long. Germline CDR1 is ENHRY and CDR2 is SYGVKD. CDR3 DNA sequence: TGTGCCATCAGTGCCCAGACAGGGTCCTATGGCTACACCTTC. Encoded protein: CAISAQTGSYGYTF.

The V call is TRBV10-3, the J call TRBJ2-3; no clear D. CDR1 and CDR2 from the germline V gene are ENHRY and SYGVKD. Trimming took off 2 bases at V and 0 bases at J, with 12 bases between the two ends. This CDR3 is 16 amino acids long. CDR3 coding DNA: TGTGCCATCAGTGAGGACGAGAATACTAGCACAGATACGCAGTATTTT. It specifies CAISEDENTSTDTQYF.

The chain couples TRBV7-2 to TRBJ2-7; no firm D call. The ends were cut back, 5 bases at V and 4 bases at J, with 9 bases in the middle. There are 12 residues in the CDR3. CDR1 and CDR2 from the germline V gene are SGHTA and FQGNSA. This CDR3 reads CASSRALYEQYF. CDR3 nucleotide sequence: TGTGCCAGCAGCCGAGCTCTATACGAGCAGTACTTC.

The gene calls are TRBV27 and TRBJ1-4; D possibly corresponds to TRBD1 (5 bases). The CDR3 extends over 15 amino acids. Deletions cut 4 bases from V and 3 bases from J, with 12 bases between. Germline assignment: CDR1 MNHEY and CDR2 SMNVEV (reference sequence). CDR3 in DNA: TGTGCCAGCAGTTCACCAGGGAGGGCTAATGAAAAACTGTTTTTT. Translation gives CASSSPGRANEKLFF.

V gene TRBV7-2 combines with J gene TRBJ2-2; D not resolved. The CDR3 has 13 amino acids. The germline gives CDR1 SGHTA, CDR2 FQGNSA. Trimming stripped 5 bases from V and 6 bases from J, with 10 bases between. For the CDR3, the DNA is TGTGCCAGCAGCAGAGATGTGTCCGGGGAGCTGTTTTTT. Protein sequence: CASSRDVSGELFF. Full variable domain (missing parts from reference TRBV7-2 and TRBJ2-2): GAGVSQSPSNKVTEKGKDVELRCDPISGHTALYWYRQSLGQGLEFLIYFQGNSAPDKSGLPSDRFSAERTGGSVSTLTIQRTQQEDSAVYLCASSRDVSGELFFGEGSRLTVL.

The chain is built from TRBV5-1 and TRBJ2-5, with a possible D match to TRBD1 (6 bases). This CDR3 contains 15 residues. V lost 0 bases and J 2 bases, leaving 11 bases between the germline ends. CDR1 and CDR2 from the germline V gene are SGHRS and YFSETQ. The CDR3, as DNA: TGCGCCAGCAGCTTGGTTCCAGGGGTACAAGAGACCCAGTACTTC. This sequence encodes CASSLVPGVQETQYF. The full variable domain, with the rest looked up from reference TRBV5-1 and TRBJ2-5, is KAGVTQTPRYLIKTRGQQVTLSCSPISGHRSVSWYQQTPGQGLQFLFEYFSETQRNKGNFPGRFSGRQFSNSRSEMNVSTLELGDSALYLCASSLVPGVQETQYFGPGTRLLVL.

The chain has TRBV4-2 and TRBJ2-2; D is ambiguous. Germline V gives CDR1 LGHNA, CDR2 YNFKEQ. CDR3 length: 14 amino acids. The V end was cut by 1 base, the J end by 1 base, with 4 bases between. The CDR3 DNA reads TGTGCCAGCAGCCAAGCGGGGAACACCGGGGAGCTGTTTTTT. It specifies CASSQAGNTGELFF.

The chain employs TRBV27 and TRBJ2-7, with 7 bases lining up with TRBD2. Germline lookup yields CDR1 MNHEY and CDR2 SMNVEV (reference sequence). This CDR3 has 13 amino acids. V shed 8 bases and J 6 bases; nucleotides not matched to a gene: 10. CDR3 nucleotides: TGTGCCAGCGGCATGAGCGGGAAAGGCGAGCAGTACTTC. This gives the protein CASGMSGKGEQYF.

The chain has TRBV27 and TRBJ2-5; a possible D gene is TRBD2 (7 bases). There are 15 residues in the CDR3. Trimming pared 4 bases from V and 5 bases from J, leaving 17 bases between. Germline CDR1 MNHEY, CDR2 SMNVEV (reference sequence). The CDR3 DNA reads TGTGCCAGCAGTTCCCAGGGGCGGGAGTGGGAGACCCAGTACTTC. Its translation is CASSSQGREWETQYF.

The CDR3 reads CASSPRTSGLSNEQFF. CDR3 sequence (DNA): TGTGCCAGCAGCCCTAGGACTAGCGGGTTAAGTAATGAGCAGTTCTTC. The chain is built from TRBV11-3 and TRBJ2-1, with 11 bases matching TRBD2. The CDR3 contains 16 residues. CDR1 and CDR2 from the germline V gene are SGHNT and YENEEA. The ends lost 5 bases at V and 7 bases at J; junction bases unmatched: 10.

This chain links TRBV27 with TRBJ2-7, with a tentative D call TRBD1 (6 bases). This CDR3 is built from 11 residues. Trimming cost V 4 bases and J 8 bases, with 9 bases left between them. Germline V lookup: CDR1 MNHEY, CDR2 SMNVEV (reference sequence). The CDR3 here is CASSSQGKQYF. The DNA of the CDR3 is TGTGCCAGCAGTTCCCAGGGGAAGCAGTACTTC.

The rearrangement uses TRBV30 and TRBJ2-1; 11 nucleotides align to TRBD2. This CDR3 is built from 14 residues. Trimming took 5 bases from V and 6 from J; bases not matched to a gene: 6. CDR1 GTSNPN and CDR2 SVGIG come from the germline V gene (reference sequence). In nucleotides, the CDR3 is TGTGCCTGGGAGGGGGGACTAGCGGTCAATGAGCAGTTCTTC. Its translation is CAWEGGLAVNEQFF. Combining the CDR3 with reference TRBV30 and TRBJ2-1 gives the whole variable domain SQTIHQWPATLVQPVGSPLSLECTVEGTSNPNLYWYRQAAGRGLQLLFYSVGIGQISSEVPQNLSASRPQDRQFILSSKKLLLSDSGFYLCAWEGGLAVNEQFFGPGTRLTVL.

In this sample, this clone turned up once. The rearrangement joins TRBV7-3 to TRBJ2-1; D not certain. Between the trimmed V and J ends, which lost 1 base and 2 bases, there was a span of 9 bases. This CDR3 is 15 amino acids long. Germline CDR1 reads SGHTA; CDR2 reads FQGTGA. Here the CDR3 DNA reads TGTGCCAGCAGCTTAAAGTACAGTCCCTACAATGAGCAGTTCTTC. Translating gives CASSLKYSPYNEQFF.